The present T cell receptor beta chain was sequenced within a study of T cell responses to AZD1222 COVID-19 vaccine. Study-wide results and caveats: Among the donors, most were white British and more were female, and clonal diversity was possibly underestimated.

Germline V gene lookup returns CDR1 LGHNA and CDR2 YNFKEQ. The CDR3 extends over 15 amino acids. Trimming stripped 1 base from V and 0 bases from J, with 7 bases between. As regards this clone: Its target is unknown.

Assay used: immunoSEQ multiplex PCR; TCRdb lists only in-frame clones, some missing. This repertoire shows approximately 140,000 clones, around 94% found once; its top ten account for around 1.3%. The V call is TRBV4-2, the J call TRBJ2-1; D is undetermined. This specimen was peripheral blood, taken on day 0 of AZD1222 vaccination. The TCR comes from an adult in good health. Here the CDR3 DNA reads TGTGCCAGCAGCCAAGGGGCAAGCTCCTACAATGAGCAGTTCTTC. Encoded protein: CASSQGASSYNEQFF.